This T cell receptor beta chain comes out of a study of T cells in Graves' hyperthyroidism and ophthalmopathy. Amplification of TCR beta CDR3 regions used RNA as the template. The HTBI set primed first-round TCR CDR3 RT-PCR. Each CDR3 protein gets one entry after TCRdb re-called the multiplex PCR reads with MiXCR. Of roughly 300,000 distinct CDR3 sequences listed, 15% to 20% are singletons. The study defined stable Graves' hyperthyroidism as no ophthalmopathy progression within 18 months. Based on clinical symptoms, serum thyroxine and TRAb, thyroid ultrasound and orbital computed tomography, diagnoses were reached. Germline V CDR1 and CDR2: MNHEY, SVGEGT. This CDR3 comprises 15 residues. Trimming took off 2 bases at V and 7 bases at J, with 17 bases between the two ends.

Material for sequencing was blood. The clonotype was recovered from a woman between 45 and 60 years old with Graves' hyperthyroidism. The genes are TRBV6-2 or TRBV6-3 and TRBJ2-5, with a tentative D call TRBD2 (6 bases). The chain's CDR3 is CASSYLAQAGWTQYF. The CDR3 DNA sequence: TGTGCCAGCAGTTACCTGGCCCAGGCGGGATGGACCCAGTACTTC.